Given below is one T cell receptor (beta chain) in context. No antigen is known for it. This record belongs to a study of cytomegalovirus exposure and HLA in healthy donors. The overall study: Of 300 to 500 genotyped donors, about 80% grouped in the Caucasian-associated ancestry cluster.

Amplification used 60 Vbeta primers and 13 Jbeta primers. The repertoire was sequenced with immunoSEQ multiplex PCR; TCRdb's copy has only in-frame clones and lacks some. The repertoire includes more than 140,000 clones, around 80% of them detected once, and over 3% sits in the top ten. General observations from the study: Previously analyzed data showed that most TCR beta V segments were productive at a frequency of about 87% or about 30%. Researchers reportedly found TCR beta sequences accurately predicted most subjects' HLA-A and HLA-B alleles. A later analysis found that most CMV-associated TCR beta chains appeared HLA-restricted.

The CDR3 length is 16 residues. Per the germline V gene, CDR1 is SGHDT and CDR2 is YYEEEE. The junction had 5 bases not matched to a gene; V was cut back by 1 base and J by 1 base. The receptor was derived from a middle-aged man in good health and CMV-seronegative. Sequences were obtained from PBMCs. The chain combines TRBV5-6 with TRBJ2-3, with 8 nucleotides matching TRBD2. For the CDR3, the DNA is TGTGCCAGCAGCTTGCCCCAACTAGCGGGCACAGATACGCAGTATTTT. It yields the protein CASSLPQLAGTDTQYF.